A single sample gave rise to the 8 T cell receptor beta chains below, sequenced in a study of blood T cell repertoires in COVID-19. Generated by immunoSEQ multiplex PCR, the TCRdb table keeps only in-frame clones and is missing some. The data contain roughly 130,000 clones, roughly 77% of them singletons. Material for sequencing was peripheral blood. Receptors originate from a woman in her 70s with COVID-19, enrolled during active disease.

This clone was seen just once. The chain has TRBV2 and TRBJ2-7, with D tentatively TRBD1 (6 bases). V lost 7 bases and J lost 0, with 10 bases in between. The CDR3 is made up of 13 amino acids. The germline V gene encodes CDR1 SNHLY and CDR2 FYNNEI. The CDR3 sequence is CASKGVFSYEQYF. The CDR3, as DNA: TGTGCCAGCAAGGGGGTTTTCTCCTACGAGCAGTACTTC.

The genes are TRBV5-1 and TRBJ1-5; 9 nucleotides match TRBD1. Germline V gene data show CDR1 as SGHRS and CDR2 as YFSETQ. With V trimmed by 3 bases and J by 8 bases, 9 bases remained unmatched. This CDR3 comprises 15 residues. The CDR3 protein is CASSSSGTGTEPQHF. The CDR3, as DNA: TGCGCCAGCAGCTCGTCCGGGACAGGGACGGAGCCCCAGCATTTT.

The table lists this clone with a count of one. The chain couples TRBV28 to TRBJ1-1; tentatively, D is TRBD1 (5 bases). The CDR3 extends over 13 amino acids. The V end lost 6 bases, the J end lost 1 base, and 9 bases lay between the germline ends. From germline, CDR1 is MDHEN and CDR2 SYDVKM. The CDR3 reads CASSGGWNTEAFF. The CDR3 DNA sequence: TGTGCCAGCAGCGGGGGGTGGAACACTGAAGCTTTCTTT.

This clone was detected once. This CDR3 is missing its conserved last phenylalanine or tryptophan, likely due to a read error. The CDR3 protein is CASSLDSLTEAFL. The CDR3 DNA reads TGTGCCAGCAGCTTGGACAGTCTTACTGAAGCTTTCCTT. This sequence joins TRBV5-5 and TRBJ1-1; no clear D. The length of the CDR3 is 13 residues. Germline V gene sequence: CDR1 SGHKS, CDR2 YYEKEE (reference sequence). V lost 0 bases and J 5 bases, leaving 8 bases between the germline ends.

V and J are TRBV24-1 and TRBJ2-2, with D tentatively TRBD1 (6 bases). Germline CDR1 KGHDR, CDR2 SFDVKD. The CDR3 consists of 16 residues. The ends were cut back, 4 bases at V and 4 bases at J, with 15 bases in the middle. The CDR3 protein is CATSDPQGRGTGELFF. In DNA form, the CDR3 reads TGTGCCACCAGTGACCCTCAGGGCAGGGGCACCGGGGAGCTGTTTTTT.

This clone was picked up a small number of times. The chain has TRBV19 and TRBJ1-2; TRBD1 matches at 9 bases. The V and J ends lost 8 bases and 8 bases, in that order; junction bases with no gene match: 9. Per germline, CDR1 LNHDA and CDR2 SQIVND (reference sequence). This CDR3 comprises 13 residues. CDR3 nucleotide sequence: TGTGCCAGTGGACAGGGGTCCTCGGGAGGCTACACCTTC. Translating gives CASGQGSSGGYTF.

The rearrangement links TRBV30 to TRBJ1-2, with 8 bases fitting TRBD1. CDR3 size: 12 residues. V lost 5 bases and J lost 3; bases outside the gene matches: 2. Germline CDR1 is GTSNPN and CDR2 is SVGIG (reference sequence). CDR3 protein: CAWRTGYYGYTF. The CDR3 nucleotides are TGTGCCTGGCGGACAGGGTACTATGGCTACACCTTC.

J is TRBJ2-7 and V is TRBV6-5, with D possibly being TRBD1 (5 bases). The CDR3 contains 14 residues. The V end was cut by 5 bases, the J end by 2 bases, with 13 bases between. Looked up from germline, CDR1 is MNHEY and CDR2 is SVGAGI. CDR3 amino acids: CASSQNTGTYEQYF. DNA of the CDR3: TGTGCCAGCAGTCAAAACACAGGCACCTACGAGCAGTACTTC.